The next 15 T cell receptor beta chains were all read from a single sample in a study of blood T cell repertoires in COVID-19. Measured with immunoSEQ multiplex PCR; TCRdb has only the in-frame clones, and not every one. The data show approximately 210,000 clones, approximately 90% seen once. Material: peripheral blood. Receptor source: a man aged 45 to 65 with COVID-19, enrolled during active disease.

Here the CDR3 DNA reads TGTGCCAGCAGTGAAGGGAGGGGTAGGAATCAGCCCCAGCATTTT. This sequence encodes CASSEGRGRNQPQHF. V and J are TRBV6-1 and TRBJ1-5; the D gene is possibly TRBD1 (5 bases). The CDR3 loop spans 15 amino acids. Germline CDR1 MNHNS, CDR2 SASEGT. V was pared by 1 base and J by 4 bases, with 11 bases between.

This chain links TRBV6-1 with TRBJ1-2, with 7 bases matching TRBD1. CDR1 MNHNS and CDR2 SASEGT come from the germline V gene. The CDR3 has 14 amino acids. V lost 3 bases to trimming and J lost 4 bases; unmatched junction nucleotides: 5. CDR3 nucleotide sequence: TGTGCCAGCAGTGAGACAGGGTTGGGCTATGGCTACACCTTC. Amino acids: CASSETGLGYGYTF.

The chain recombines TRBV7-3 with TRBJ2-1, with 10 bases lining up with TRBD2. Germline V lookup: CDR1 SGHTA, CDR2 FQGTGA. This CDR3 comprises 15 residues. Unmatched junction bases numbered 3, after V lost 5 bases and J lost 2 bases. CDR3 residues: CASSPSGRAYNEQFF. The CDR3 DNA reads as TGTGCCAGCAGCCCGAGCGGGAGGGCCTACAATGAGCAGTTCTTC.

The chain employs TRBV6-5 and TRBJ1-2; D call uncertain. The CDR3 spans 12 residues. The V gene's germline CDR1 is MNHEY and CDR2 SVGAGI. The ends were cut back, 10 bases at V and 4 bases at J, with 13 bases in the middle. CDR3 sequence reads: CATMEAIYGYTF. Here the CDR3 DNA reads TGTGCCACCATGGAGGCCATCTATGGCTACACCTTC.

In DNA, the CDR3 is TGTGCCAGCAGCATCAGACTAGCGGGTTATTCTGGGGCCAACGTCCTGACTTTC. Amino acids: CASSIRLAGYSGANVLTF. The rearrangement uses TRBV7-8 and TRBJ2-6; 10 nucleotides agree with TRBD2. The germline CDR1 and CDR2 sequences are SGHVS and FQNEAQ. The CDR3 length is 18 residues. Unmatched junction bases numbered 8, after V lost 5 bases and J lost 1 base. Full variable domain (missing parts from reference TRBV7-8 and TRBJ2-6): GAGVSQSPRYKVAKRGQDVALRCDPISGHVSLFWYQQALGQGPEFLTYFQNEAQLDKSGLPSDRFFAERPEGSVSTLKIQRTQQEDSAVYLCASSIRLAGYSGANVLTFGAGSRLTVL.

The rearrangement joins TRBV5-1 to TRBJ2-2, with 7 bases aligning to TRBD1. The CDR3 is 17 residues long. V trimming: 2 bases; J trimming: 4 bases; junction bases outside the gene matches: 11. Per germline, CDR1 SGHRS and CDR2 YFSETQ. The CDR3 DNA sequence: TGCGCCAGCAGCTTCAGCCCAGGGGGTCTTGCCACCGGGGAGCTGTTTTTT. Protein product: CASSFSPGGLATGELFF. The entire variable domain, with the rest obtained from reference TRBV5-1 and TRBJ2-2, is as follows: KAGVTQTPRYLIKTRGQQVTLSCSPISGHRSVSWYQQTPGQGLQFLFEYFSETQRNKGNFPGRFSGRQFSNSRSEMNVSTLELGDSALYLCASSFSPGGLATGELFFGEGSRLTVL.

This chain joins TRBV5-1 and TRBJ2-5; 8 nucleotides align to TRBD2. This CDR3 is 15 amino acids long. V trimming: 4 bases; J trimming: 5 bases; junction bases outside the gene matches: 10. The germline CDR1 and CDR2 sequences are SGHRS and YFSETQ. This CDR3 is CASSALAGSGETQYF. As DNA, the CDR3 is TGCGCCAGCAGCGCCTTAGCGGGGTCGGGGGAGACCCAGTACTTC. The whole variable domain, filled in from reference TRBV5-1 and TRBJ2-5, reads KAGVTQTPRYLIKTRGQQVTLSCSPISGHRSVSWYQQTPGQGLQFLFEYFSETQRNKGNFPGRFSGRQFSNSRSEMNVSTLELGDSALYLCASSALAGSGETQYFGPGTRLLVL.

The chain links TRBV14 to TRBJ1-1, with D maybe TRBD1 (5 bases). Germline V gene data show CDR1 as SGHDN and CDR2 as FVKESK. The V end lost 4 bases, the J end lost 8 bases, and 20 bases lay between the germline ends. The CDR3 extends over 15 amino acids. The chain's CDR3 is CASSPLNEGEGEAFF. In DNA, the CDR3 is TGTGCCAGCAGCCCCTTAAATGAAGGGGAGGGCGAAGCTTTCTTT.

The chain uses TRBV6-5 and TRBJ2-7; 7 bases line up with TRBD1. The germline CDR1 and CDR2 sequences are MNHEY and SVGAGI. V shed 4 bases and J 7 bases; nucleotides not matched to a gene: 4. The CDR3 runs 12 residues. In DNA, the CDR3 is TGTGCCAGCAGTTCCCGGGACAGAGAGCAGTACTTC. This translates into CASSSRDREQYF.

This chain joins TRBV28 and TRBJ2-1, with 7 nucleotides matching TRBD2. Germline V CDR1 and CDR2: MDHEN, SYDVKM. J lost 15 bases, V lost 3 bases, and 11 bases had no gene match. CDR3 length: 13 amino acids. This chain's CDR3 is CASSFRGASGGFF. The CDR3 nucleotides read TGTGCCAGCAGTTTCAGAGGTGCTAGCGGTGGGTTCTTC.

This chain connects TRBV29-1 to TRBJ1-4, with 7 bases aligning to TRBD1. Germline-derived CDR1 and CDR2 are SQVTM and ANQGSEA. This CDR3 region has 14 residues. The V gene end was trimmed by 0 bases and the J gene end by 8 bases; junction bases not matched to a gene: 6. In DNA, the CDR3 is TGCAGCGTTGAAGAGTCGGAGGGGGCGGAAAAACTGTTTTTT. Translation gives CSVEESEGAEKLFF.

The CDR3 bases are TGTGCCAGCAGTGCTGGACAGGGCTACACTGAAGCTTTCTTT. Translated, it gives CASSAGQGYTEAFF. This chain uses TRBV2 with TRBJ1-1; 8 bases are a match to TRBD1. The length of the CDR3 is 14 residues. CDR1 and CDR2 (germline): SNHLY, FYNNEI. V lost 4 bases and J lost 3; bases outside the gene matches: 4.

The J gene is TRBJ2-4, the V gene TRBV7-8; D is ambiguous. The germline V and J ends were trimmed by 0 bases and 7 bases, with 13 bases remaining between them. The CDR3 has 15 residues. CDR1 and CDR2 (germline): SGHVS, FQNEAQ. CDR3 bases: TGTGCCAGCAGCTTAGCGAGTCCGGGTTTGAACATTCAGTACTTC. Translation: CASSLASPGLNIQYF.

This chain connects TRBV24-1 to TRBJ2-3; tentative D call: TRBD1 (5 bases). The CDR3 is 14 amino acids. Germline CDR1 KGHDR, CDR2 SFDVKD. V dropped 5 bases and J dropped 4 bases, with 12 bases sitting between them. CDR3 in DNA: TGTGCCACCAGTGCTGGGGCGTTCCCAGATACGCAGTATTTT. It translates to CATSAGAFPDTQYF.

The genes are TRBV16 and TRBJ1-1, with unresolved D. The CDR3 sequence is 12 residues long. V was clipped by 0 bases and J by 11 bases, with 10 bases between them. The germline V gene has CDR1 KGHSY and CDR2 FQNENV. DNA of the CDR3: TGTGCCAGCAGCCAATCTGCGGTTGGGGCTTTCTTT. Amino acid sequence: CASSQSAVGAFF.